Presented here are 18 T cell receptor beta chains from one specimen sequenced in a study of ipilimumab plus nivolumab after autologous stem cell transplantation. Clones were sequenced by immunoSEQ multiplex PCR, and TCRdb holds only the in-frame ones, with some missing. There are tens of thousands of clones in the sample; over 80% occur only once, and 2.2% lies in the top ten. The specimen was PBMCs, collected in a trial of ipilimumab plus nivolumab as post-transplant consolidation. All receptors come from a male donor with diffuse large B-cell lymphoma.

The CDR3 loop reads CASSLDWGSNQPQHF. Written as DNA, the CDR3 is TGTGCCAGCAGCTTAGATTGGGGGTCCAATCAGCCCCAGCATTTT. V and J are TRBV7-2 and TRBJ1-5, with TRBD1 as a possible D gene (5 bases). V was cut by 1 base and J by 3 bases, with 10 bases left in between. Germline CDR1 reads SGHTA; CDR2 reads FQGNSA. This CDR3 is built from 15 residues. The full variable domain, in which reference TRBV7-2 and TRBJ1-5 provide the parts outside the CDR3, is GAGVSQSPSNKVTEKGKDVELRCDPISGHTALYWYRQSLGQGLEFLIYFQGNSAPDKSGLPSDRFSAERTGGSVSTLTIQRTQQEDSAVYLCASSLDWGSNQPQHFGDGTRLSIL.

The DNA for the CDR3 is TGTGCCAGCAGCCCGTACGGGGGGACCCAGTACTTC. This codes for CASSPYGGTQYF. The genes are TRBV7-2 and TRBJ2-5; perhaps TRBD2 as D (6 bases). CDR3 length equals 12 residues. Between the trimmed V and J ends, which lost 5 bases and 7 bases, there was a span of 11 bases. The V gene's germline CDR1 is SGHTA and CDR2 FQGNSA.

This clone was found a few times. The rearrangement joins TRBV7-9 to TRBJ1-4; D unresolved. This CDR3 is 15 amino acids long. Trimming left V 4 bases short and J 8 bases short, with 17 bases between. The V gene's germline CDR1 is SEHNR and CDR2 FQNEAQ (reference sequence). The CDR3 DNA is TGTGCCAGCAGCTCCGCCGACGGGCAGTGGGAAAAACTGTTTTTT. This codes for CASSSADGQWEKLFF. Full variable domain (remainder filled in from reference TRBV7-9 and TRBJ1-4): DTGVSQNPRHKITKRGQNVTFRCDPISEHNRLYWYRQTLGQGPEFLTYFQNEAQLEKSRLLSDRFSAERPKGSFSTLEIQRTEQGDSAMYLCASSSADGQWEKLFFGSGTQLSVL.

CDR3 sequence reads: CASSYGTSGGEQYF. CDR3 DNA: TGTGCCAGCAGTTACGGAACTAGCGGGGGCGAGCAGTACTTC. The chain is built from TRBV6-6 and TRBJ2-7, with 11 bases fitting TRBD2. Trimming cost V 2 bases and J 6 bases; bases outside gene matches: 3. The V gene's germline CDR1 is MNHNY and CDR2 SVGAGI (reference sequence). The CDR3 length is 14 residues.

The CDR3 DNA is TGTGCCAGCAGCTTTGGAGACAGGGGAAGTAATGAAAAACTGTTTTTT. This gives the protein CASSFGDRGSNEKLFF. This chain joins TRBV5-4 and TRBJ1-4, with 8 bases that match TRBD1. Germline V gene sequence: CDR1 SGHNT, CDR2 YYREEE (reference sequence). The J segment lost 4 bases and the V segment lost 2 bases, leaving 7 bases of the junction unmatched. The CDR3 length is 16 residues.

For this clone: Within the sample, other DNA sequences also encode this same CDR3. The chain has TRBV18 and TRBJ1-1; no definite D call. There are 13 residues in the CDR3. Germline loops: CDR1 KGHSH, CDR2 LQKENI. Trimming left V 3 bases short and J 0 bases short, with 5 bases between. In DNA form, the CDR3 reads TGTGCCAGCTCACCCACGGTGAACACTGAAGCTTTCTTT. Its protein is CASSPTVNTEAFF.

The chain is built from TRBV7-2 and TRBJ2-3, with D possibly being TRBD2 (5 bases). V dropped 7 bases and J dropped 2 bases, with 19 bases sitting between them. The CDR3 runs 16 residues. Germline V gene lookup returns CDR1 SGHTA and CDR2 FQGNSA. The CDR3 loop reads CASTSRRYSNTDTQYF. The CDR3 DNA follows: TGTGCCAGCACCTCCCGGAGGTATTCGAACACAGATACGCAGTATTTT.

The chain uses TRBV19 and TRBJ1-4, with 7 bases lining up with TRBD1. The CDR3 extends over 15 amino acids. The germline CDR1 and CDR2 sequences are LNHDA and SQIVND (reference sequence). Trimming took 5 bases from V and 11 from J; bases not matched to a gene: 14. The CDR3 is CASSPFDRALGKLFF. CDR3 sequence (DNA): TGTGCCAGTAGTCCCTTCGACAGGGCCCTGGGGAAACTGTTTTTT.

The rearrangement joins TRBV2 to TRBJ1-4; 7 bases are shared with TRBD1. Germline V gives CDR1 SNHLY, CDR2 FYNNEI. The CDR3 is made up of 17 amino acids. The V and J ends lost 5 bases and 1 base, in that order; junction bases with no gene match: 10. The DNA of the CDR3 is TGTGCCAGCAGTCCCGTTACAGGGGTGGTAACTAATGAAAAACTGTTTTTT. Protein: CASSPVTGVVTNEKLFF.

CDR3 sequence (DNA): TGTGCCACCACGGGACAGGCCACCACTGAAGCTTTCTTT. Amino acids: CATTGQATTEAFF. The chain recombines TRBV6-5 with TRBJ1-1; 8 nucleotides align to TRBD1. This CDR3 spans 13 amino acids. J was trimmed by 4 bases and V by 10 bases; bases with no gene match: 8. Per the germline V gene, CDR1 is MNHEY and CDR2 is SVGAGI.

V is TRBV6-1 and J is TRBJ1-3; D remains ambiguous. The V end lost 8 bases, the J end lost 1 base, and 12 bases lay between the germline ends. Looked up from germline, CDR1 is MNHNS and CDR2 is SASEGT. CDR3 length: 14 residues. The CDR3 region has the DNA TGTGCCAGCCGTCCTCGGGCTTCTGGAAACACCATATATTTT. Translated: CASRPRASGNTIYF.

In DNA, the CDR3 is TGTGCCATCAGTGAGGGCAATCAGCCCCAGCATTTT. It translates to CAISEGNQPQHF. This chain uses TRBV10-3 with TRBJ1-5; D is ambiguous. The CDR3 is 12 amino acids. Germline lookup yields CDR1 ENHRY and CDR2 SYGVKD. Trimming took 2 bases from V and 2 from J, leaving 1 base between them.

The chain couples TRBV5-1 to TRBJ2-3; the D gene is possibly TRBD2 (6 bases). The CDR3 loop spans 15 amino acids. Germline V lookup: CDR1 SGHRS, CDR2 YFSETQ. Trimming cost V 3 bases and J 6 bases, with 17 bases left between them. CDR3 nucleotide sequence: TGCGCCAGCAGCTCCGGGACTCCAGCTGGGGATACGCAGTATTTT. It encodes CASSSGTPAGDTQYF.

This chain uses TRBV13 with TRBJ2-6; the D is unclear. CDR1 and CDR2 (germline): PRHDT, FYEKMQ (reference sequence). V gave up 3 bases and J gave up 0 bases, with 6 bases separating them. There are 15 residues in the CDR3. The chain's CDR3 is CASSLRSSGANVLTF. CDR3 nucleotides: TGTGCCAGCAGCTTGCGAAGCTCTGGGGCCAACGTCCTGACTTTC. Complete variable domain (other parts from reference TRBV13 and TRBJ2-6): AAGVIQSPRHLIKEKRETATLKCYPIPRHDTVYWYQQGPGQDPQFLISFYEKMQSDKGSIPDRFSAQQFSDYHSELNMSSLELGDSALYFCASSLRSSGANVLTFGAGSRLTVL.

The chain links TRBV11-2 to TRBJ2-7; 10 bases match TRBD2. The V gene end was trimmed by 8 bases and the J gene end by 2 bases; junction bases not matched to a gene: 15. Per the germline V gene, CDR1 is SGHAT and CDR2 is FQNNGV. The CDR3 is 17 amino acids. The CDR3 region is CASRRLGLAERAYEQYF. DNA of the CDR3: TGTGCCAGCCGCCGACTTGGACTAGCGGAAAGGGCCTACGAGCAGTACTTC. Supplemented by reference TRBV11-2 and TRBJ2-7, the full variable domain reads EAGVAQSPRYKIIEKRQSVAFWCNPISGHATLYWYQQILGQGPKLLIQFQNNGVVDDSQLPKDRFSAERLKGVDSTLKIQPAKLEDSAVYLCASRRLGLAERAYEQYFGPGTRLTVT.

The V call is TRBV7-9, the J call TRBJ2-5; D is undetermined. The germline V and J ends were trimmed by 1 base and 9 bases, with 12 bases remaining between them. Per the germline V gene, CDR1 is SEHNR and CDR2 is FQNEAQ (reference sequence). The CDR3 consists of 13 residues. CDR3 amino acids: CASSLGANKPQYF. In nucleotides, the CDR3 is TGTGCCAGCAGCTTAGGCGCCAACAAGCCCCAGTACTTC. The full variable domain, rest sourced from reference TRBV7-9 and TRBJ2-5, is DTGVSQNPRHKITKRGQNVTFRCDPISEHNRLYWYRQTLGQGPEFLTYFQNEAQLEKSRLLSDRFSAERPKGSFSTLEIQRTEQGDSAMYLCASSLGANKPQYFGPGTRLLVL.

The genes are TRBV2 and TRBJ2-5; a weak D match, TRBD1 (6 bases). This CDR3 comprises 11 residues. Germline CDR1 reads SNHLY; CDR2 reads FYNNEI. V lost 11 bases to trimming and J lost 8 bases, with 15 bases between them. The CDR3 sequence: CAGRQALTQYF. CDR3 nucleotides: TGTGCCGGGAGACAGGCGCTCACCCAGTACTTC.

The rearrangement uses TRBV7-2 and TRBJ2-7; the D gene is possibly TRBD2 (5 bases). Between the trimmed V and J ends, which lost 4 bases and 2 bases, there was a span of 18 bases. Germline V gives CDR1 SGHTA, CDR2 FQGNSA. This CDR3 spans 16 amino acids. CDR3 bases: TGTGCCAGCAGCTACCATAGCGCGATGATTACCTACGAGCAGTACTTC. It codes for CASSYHSAMITYEQYF. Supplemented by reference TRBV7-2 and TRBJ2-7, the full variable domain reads GAGVSQSPSNKVTEKGKDVELRCDPISGHTALYWYRQSLGQGLEFLIYFQGNSAPDKSGLPSDRFSAERTGGSVSTLTIQRTQQEDSAVYLCASSYHSAMITYEQYFGPGTRLTVT.